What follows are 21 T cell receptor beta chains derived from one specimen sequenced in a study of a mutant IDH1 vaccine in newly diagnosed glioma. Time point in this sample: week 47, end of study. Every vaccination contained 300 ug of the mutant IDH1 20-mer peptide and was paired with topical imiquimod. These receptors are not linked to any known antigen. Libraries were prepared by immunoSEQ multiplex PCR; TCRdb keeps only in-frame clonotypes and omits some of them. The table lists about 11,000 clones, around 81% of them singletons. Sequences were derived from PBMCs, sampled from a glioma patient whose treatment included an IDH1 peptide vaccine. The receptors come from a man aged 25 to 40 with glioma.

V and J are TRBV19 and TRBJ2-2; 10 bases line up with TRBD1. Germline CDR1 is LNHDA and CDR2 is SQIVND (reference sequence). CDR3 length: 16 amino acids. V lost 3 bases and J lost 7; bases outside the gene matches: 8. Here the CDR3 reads CASSILGQGRNGELFF. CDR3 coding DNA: TGTGCCAGTAGTATTTTGGGACAGGGGAGGAACGGGGAGCTGTTTTTT. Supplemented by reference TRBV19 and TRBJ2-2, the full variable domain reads DGGITQSPKYLFRKEGQNVTLSCEQNLNHDAMYWYRQDPGQGLRLIYYSQIVNDFQKGDIAEGYSVSREKKESFPLTVTSAQKNPTAFYLCASSILGQGRNGELFFGEGSRLTVL.

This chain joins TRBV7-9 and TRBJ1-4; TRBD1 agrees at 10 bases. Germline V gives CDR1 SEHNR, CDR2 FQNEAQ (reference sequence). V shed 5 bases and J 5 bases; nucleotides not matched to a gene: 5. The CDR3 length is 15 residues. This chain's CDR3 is CASSVPGQGNEKLFF. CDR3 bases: TGTGCCAGCAGCGTACCGGGACAGGGGAATGAAAAACTGTTTTTT.

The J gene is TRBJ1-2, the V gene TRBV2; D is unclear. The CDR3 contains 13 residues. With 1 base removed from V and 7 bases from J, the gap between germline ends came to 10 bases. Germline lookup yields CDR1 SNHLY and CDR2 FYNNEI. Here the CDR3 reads CASSEGFEAGYTF. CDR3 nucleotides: TGTGCCAGCAGTGAAGGTTTTGAGGCTGGCTACACCTTC.

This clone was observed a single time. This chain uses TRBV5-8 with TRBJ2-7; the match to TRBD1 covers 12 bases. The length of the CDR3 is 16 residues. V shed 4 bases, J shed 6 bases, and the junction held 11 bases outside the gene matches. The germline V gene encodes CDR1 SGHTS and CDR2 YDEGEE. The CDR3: CASSQGQGASRGEQYF. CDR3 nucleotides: TGTGCCAGCAGCCAGGGACAGGGGGCTTCTCGCGGCGAGCAGTACTTC. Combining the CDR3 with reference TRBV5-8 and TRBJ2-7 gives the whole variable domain EAGVTQSPTHLIKTRGQQATLRCSPISGHTSVYWYQQALGLGLQFLLWYDEGEERNRGNFPPRFSGRQFPNYSSELNVNALELEDSALYLCASSQGQGASRGEQYFGPGTRLTVT.

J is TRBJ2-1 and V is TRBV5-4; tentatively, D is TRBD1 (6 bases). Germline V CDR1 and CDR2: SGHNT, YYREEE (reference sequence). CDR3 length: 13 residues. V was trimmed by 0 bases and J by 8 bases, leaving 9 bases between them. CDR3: CASSLGSGDEQFF. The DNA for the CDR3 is TGTGCCAGCAGCTTGGGATCAGGGGATGAGCAGTTCTTC.

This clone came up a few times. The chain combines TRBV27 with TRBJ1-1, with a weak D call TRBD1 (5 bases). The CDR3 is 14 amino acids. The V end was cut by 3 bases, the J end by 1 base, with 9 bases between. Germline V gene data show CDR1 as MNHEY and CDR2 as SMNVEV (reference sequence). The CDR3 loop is CASSFRAANTEAFF. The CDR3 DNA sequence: TGTGCCAGCAGTTTCAGGGCGGCGAACACTGAAGCTTTCTTT.

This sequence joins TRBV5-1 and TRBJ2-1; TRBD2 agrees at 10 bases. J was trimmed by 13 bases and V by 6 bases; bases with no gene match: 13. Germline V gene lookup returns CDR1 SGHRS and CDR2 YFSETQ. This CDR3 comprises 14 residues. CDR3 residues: CASTPETSGFPQFF. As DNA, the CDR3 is TGCGCCAGCACCCCGGAGACTAGCGGGTTTCCTCAGTTCTTC.

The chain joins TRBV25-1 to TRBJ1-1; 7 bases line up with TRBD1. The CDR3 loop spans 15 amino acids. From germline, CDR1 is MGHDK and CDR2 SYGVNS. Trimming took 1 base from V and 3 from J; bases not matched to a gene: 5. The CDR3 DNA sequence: TGTGCCAGCAGTGAATCAGGGGGGGGGTACACTGAAGCTTTCTTT. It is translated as CASSESGGGYTEAFF.

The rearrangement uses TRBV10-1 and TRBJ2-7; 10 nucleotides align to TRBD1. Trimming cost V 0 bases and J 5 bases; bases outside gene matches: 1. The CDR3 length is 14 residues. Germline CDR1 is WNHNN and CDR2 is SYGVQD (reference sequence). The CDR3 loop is CASSESGTGDEQYF. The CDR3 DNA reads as TGCGCCAGCAGTGAGTCGGGGACAGGGGACGAGCAGTACTTC.

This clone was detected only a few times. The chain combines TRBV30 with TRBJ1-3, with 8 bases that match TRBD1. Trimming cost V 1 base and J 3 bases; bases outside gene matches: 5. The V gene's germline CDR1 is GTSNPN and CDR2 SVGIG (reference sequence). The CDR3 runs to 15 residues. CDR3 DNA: TGTGCCTGGAGTGGACGCAGGGGGCTTGGAAACACCATATATTTT. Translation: CAWSGRRGLGNTIYF.

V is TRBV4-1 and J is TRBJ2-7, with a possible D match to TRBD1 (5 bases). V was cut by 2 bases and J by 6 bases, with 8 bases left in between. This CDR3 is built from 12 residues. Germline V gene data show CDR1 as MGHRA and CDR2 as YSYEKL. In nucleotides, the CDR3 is TGCGCCAGCAGCCAACAGGGTGTCGAGCAGTACTTC. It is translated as CASSQQGVEQYF.

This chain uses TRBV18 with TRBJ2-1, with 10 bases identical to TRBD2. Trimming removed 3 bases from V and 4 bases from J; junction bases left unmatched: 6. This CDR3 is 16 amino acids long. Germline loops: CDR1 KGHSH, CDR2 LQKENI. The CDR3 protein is CASSPLPSGGYNEQFF. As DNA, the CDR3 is TGTGCCAGCTCACCTCTTCCTAGCGGGGGATACAATGAGCAGTTCTTC.

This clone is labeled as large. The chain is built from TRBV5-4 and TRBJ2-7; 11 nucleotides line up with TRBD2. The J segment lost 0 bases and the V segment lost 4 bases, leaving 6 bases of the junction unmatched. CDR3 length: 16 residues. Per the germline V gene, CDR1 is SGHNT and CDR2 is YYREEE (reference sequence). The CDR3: CASSQGLAGNSYEQYF. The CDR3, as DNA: TGTGCCAGCAGCCAAGGACTAGCGGGTAACTCCTACGAGCAGTACTTC.

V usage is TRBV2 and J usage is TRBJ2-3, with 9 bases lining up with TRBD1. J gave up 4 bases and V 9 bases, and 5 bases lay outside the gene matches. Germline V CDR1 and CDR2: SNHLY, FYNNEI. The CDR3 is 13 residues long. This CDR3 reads CARWTGDSDTQYF. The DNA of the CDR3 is TGTGCCAGATGGACAGGGGACTCAGATACGCAGTATTTT. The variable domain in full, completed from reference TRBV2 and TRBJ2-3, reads EPEVTQTPSHQVTQMGQEVILRCVPISNHLYFYWYRQILGQKVEFLVSFYNNEISEKSEIFDDQFSVERPDGSNFTLKIRSTKLEDSAMYFCARWTGDSDTQYFGPGTRLTVL.

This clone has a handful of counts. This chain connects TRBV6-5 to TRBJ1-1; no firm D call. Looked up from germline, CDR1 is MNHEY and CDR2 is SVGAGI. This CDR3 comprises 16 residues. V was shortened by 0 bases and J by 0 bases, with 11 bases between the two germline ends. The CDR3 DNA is TGTGCCAGCAGTTACTCGGGGTACAGATTGAACACTGAAGCTTTCTTT. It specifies CASSYSGYRLNTEAFF.

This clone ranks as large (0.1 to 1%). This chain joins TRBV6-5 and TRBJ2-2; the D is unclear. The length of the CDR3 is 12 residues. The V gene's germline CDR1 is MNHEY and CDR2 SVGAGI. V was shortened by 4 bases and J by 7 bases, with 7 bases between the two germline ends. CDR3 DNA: TGTGCCAGCAGTTTCAGTAACGGGGAGCTGTTTTTT. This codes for CASSFSNGELFF.

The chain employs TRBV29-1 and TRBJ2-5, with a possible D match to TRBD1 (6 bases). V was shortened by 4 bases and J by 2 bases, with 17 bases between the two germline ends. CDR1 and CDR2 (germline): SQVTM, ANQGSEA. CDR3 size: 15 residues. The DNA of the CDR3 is TGCAGCGTTGCCCCTCTTGCCGGGACACAAGAGACCCAGTACTTC. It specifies CSVAPLAGTQETQYF.

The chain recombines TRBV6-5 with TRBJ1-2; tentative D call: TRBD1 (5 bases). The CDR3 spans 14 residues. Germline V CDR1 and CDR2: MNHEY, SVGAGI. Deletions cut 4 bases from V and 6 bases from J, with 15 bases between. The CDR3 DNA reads TGTGCCAGCAGTTCCGGGGAGATGACAGATGGCTACACCTTC. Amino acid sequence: CASSSGEMTDGYTF.

The CDR3 DNA reads TGTGCCATCAGTGCCGCGGGACAGGGGGAGACAGATACGCAGTATTTT. It encodes CAISAAGQGETDTQYF. This rearrangement joins TRBV10-3 to TRBJ2-3, with 11 bases that match TRBD1. This CDR3 comprises 16 residues. CDR1 and CDR2 from the germline V gene are ENHRY and SYGVKD. V lost 4 bases to trimming and J lost 3 bases; unmatched junction nucleotides: 6.

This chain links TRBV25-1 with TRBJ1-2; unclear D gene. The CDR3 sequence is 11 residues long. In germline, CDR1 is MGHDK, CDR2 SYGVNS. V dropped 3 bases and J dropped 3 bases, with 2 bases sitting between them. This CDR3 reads CASSDYYGYTF. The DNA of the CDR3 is TGTGCCAGCAGTGACTACTATGGCTACACCTTC.

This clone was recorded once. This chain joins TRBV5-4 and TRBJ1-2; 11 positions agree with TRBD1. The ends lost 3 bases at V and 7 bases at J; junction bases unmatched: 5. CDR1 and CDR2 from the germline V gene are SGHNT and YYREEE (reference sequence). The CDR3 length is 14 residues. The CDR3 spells CASSWDRGGSGYTF. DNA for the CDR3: TGTGCCAGCAGCTGGGACAGGGGGGGAAGTGGCTACACCTTC. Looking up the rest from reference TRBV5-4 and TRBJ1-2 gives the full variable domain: ETGVTQSPTHLIKTRGQQVTLRCSSQSGHNTVSWYQQALGQGPQFIFQYYREEENGRGNFPPRFSGLQFPNYSSELNVNALELDDSALYLCASSWDRGGSGYTFGSGTRLTVV.